This T cell receptor beta chain is drawn from a study of T cell responses to AZD1222 COVID-19 vaccine. The CDR3 has 16 amino acids. Trimming shortened V by 4 bases and J by 0 bases, and 10 bases separated the two germline ends. Germline V gene sequence: CDR1 SEHNR, CDR2 FQNEAQ (reference sequence). Researchers grouped second doses given at about 4 or about 12 weeks into one pool. Sequenced by immunoSEQ multiplex PCR; TCRdb stores in-frame clones only, minus some. The sample lists about 110,000 clones; nearly 90% were seen once. The sample holds one count of this clone. This rearrangement joins TRBV7-9 to TRBJ1-6; D ambiguous. The sequencing used peripheral blood, collected 28 days after the second AZD1222 dose. The origin of this receptor is an adult who received the AZD1222 COVID-19 vaccine. CDR3 sequence reads: CASSSSISSYNSPLHF. For the CDR3, the DNA is TGTGCCAGCAGCTCTTCAATCAGCTCCTATAATTCACCCCTCCACTTT.